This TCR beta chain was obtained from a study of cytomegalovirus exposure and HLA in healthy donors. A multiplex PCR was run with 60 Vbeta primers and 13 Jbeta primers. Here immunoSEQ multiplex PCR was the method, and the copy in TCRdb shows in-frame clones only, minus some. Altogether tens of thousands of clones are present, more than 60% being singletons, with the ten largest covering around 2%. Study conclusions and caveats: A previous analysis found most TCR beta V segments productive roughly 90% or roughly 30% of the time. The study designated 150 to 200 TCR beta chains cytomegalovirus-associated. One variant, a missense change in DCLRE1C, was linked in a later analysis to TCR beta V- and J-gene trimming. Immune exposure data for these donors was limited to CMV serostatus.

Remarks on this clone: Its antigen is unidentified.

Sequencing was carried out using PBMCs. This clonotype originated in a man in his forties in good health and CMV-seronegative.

This CDR3 reads CASSLGYSGIETQYF. In nucleotides, the CDR3 is TGCGCCAGCAGCTTGGGGTATAGCGGGATAGAGACCCAGTACTTC. The rearrangement uses TRBV5-1 and TRBJ2-5, with 8 bases fitting TRBD2. This CDR3 contains 15 residues. CDR1 SGHRS and CDR2 YFSETQ come from the germline V gene. Trimming removed 0 bases from V and 4 bases from J; junction bases left unmatched: 5.